Presented here are 27 T cell receptor beta chains from one specimen sequenced in a study of blood T cells in healthy people across ages. A second PCR of roughly 7 to 11 cycles used a sample-barcoded 5' primer and a J-beta primer mix. TCRdb re-analysed the 5' RACE reads in MiXCR, keeping a single row per CDR3 protein. The profile shows 1.5 million to 2 million distinct CDR3 sequences, roughly 49% of them singletons. The specimen sequenced was blood. Receptors were obtained from a woman aged 35 to 49 in good health.

Concerning this clonotype itself: Compared with germline, one end of the junction differs, possibly owing to a read error. The chain has TRBV7-2 and TRBJ2-5; possibly TRBD1 for D (6 bases). Per germline, CDR1 SGHTA and CDR2 FQGNSA. The CDR3 covers 14 residues. Here the CDR3 reads CACSLAGRGETQYF. In DNA, the CDR3 is TGTGCCTGCAGCTTAGCCGGCAGGGGAGAGACCCAGTACTTC.

This clonotype appeared a few times. The chain couples TRBV10-3 to TRBJ2-7; D perhaps matches TRBD2 (5 bases). V was clipped by 4 bases and J by 0 bases, with 25 bases between them. Germline-derived CDR1 and CDR2 are ENHRY and SYGVKD. CDR3 size: 19 residues. The CDR3 DNA follows: TGTGCCATCAGTGGGGCTTTCGGGCAAAGCGCGGGTGGCTCCTACGAGCAGTACTTC. Encoded protein: CAISGAFGQSAGGSYEQYF.

The chain carries TRBV18 and TRBJ1-2; 11 bases agree with TRBD1. The CDR3 has 17 residues. Trimming removed 3 bases from V and 4 bases from J; junction bases left unmatched: 10. Germline V CDR1 and CDR2: KGHSH, LQKENI. The CDR3 DNA reads as TGTGCCAGCTCACCGTCCGGGACAGGGGGGAGAGGCTATGGCTACACCTTC. This gives the protein CASSPSGTGGRGYGYTF.

This clonotype was detected only a few times. The chain uses TRBV29-1 and TRBJ1-6; the match to TRBD1 covers 11 bases. Germline-derived CDR1 and CDR2 are SQVTM and ANQGSEA. After removal of 7 bases from V and 14 bases from J, the junction contained 7 bases not matched to a gene. The CDR3 contains 12 residues. CDR3 nucleotide sequence: TGCAGCGCCGGGGACAGGGGGGAATCCCTCCACTTT. Amino acids: CSAGDRGESLHF.

This clonotype was detected many times. At one end, the junction sequence differs from germline, possibly due to a read error. The V and J genes are TRBV5-1 and TRBJ2-7; 7 bases match TRBD1. The CDR3 is 13 amino acids. Germline V gives CDR1 SGHRS, CDR2 YFSETQ. CDR3 region: CASSSGTDYEQYF. The CDR3, as DNA: TGTGCTAGCAGCTCCGGGACAGACTACGAGCAGTACTTC. The variable domain in full, with the rest retrieved from reference TRBV5-1 and TRBJ2-7, is KAGVTQTPRYLIKTRGQQVTLSCSPISGHRSVSWYQQTPGQGLQFLFEYFSETQRNKGNFPGRFSGRQFSNSRSEMNVSTLELGDSALYLCASSSGTDYEQYFGPGTRLTVT.

This sequence joins TRBV7-2 and TRBJ2-1; D not resolved. Deletions cut 1 base from V and 8 bases from J, with 9 bases between. Looked up from germline, CDR1 is SGHTA and CDR2 is FQGNSA. The CDR3 sequence is 13 residues long. The CDR3 spells CASSLVSSYEQFF. In DNA form, the CDR3 reads TGTGCCAGCAGCTTAGTCAGCTCCTATGAGCAGTTCTTC.

Only a few counts were recorded for this clonotype. The gene calls are TRBV27 and TRBJ2-6; D is possibly TRBD1 (5 bases). The germline V gene has CDR1 MNHEY and CDR2 SMNVEV (reference sequence). With 2 bases removed from V and 4 bases from J, the gap between germline ends came to 9 bases. CDR3 length: 15 residues. CDR3 DNA: TGTGCCAGCAGTTTAAGTTGGACAGGGGCCAACGTCCTGACTTTC. Its protein is CASSLSWTGANVLTF.

The chain employs TRBV7-2 and TRBJ2-1; D is unclear. Looked up from germline, CDR1 is SGHTA and CDR2 is FQGNSA. The CDR3 runs to 13 residues. Trimming took off 11 bases at V and 10 bases at J, with 21 bases between the two ends. The CDR3 sequence: CASQAPNSYEQFF. The CDR3 DNA sequence: TGTGCCTCCCAAGCACCGAACTCCTACGAGCAGTTCTTC.

This chain joins TRBV6-6 and TRBJ1-5, with a tentative D call TRBD1 (6 bases). CDR3 length equals 14 residues. Trimming shortened V by 5 bases and J by 6 bases, and 14 bases separated the two germline ends. CDR1 and CDR2 from the germline V gene are MNHNY and SVGAGI (reference sequence). The CDR3 DNA reads as TGTGCCAGCAGTCCTAGACAGGTCGGTCAGCCCCAGCATTTT. This sequence encodes CASSPRQVGQPQHF.

This clonotype has just a few counts. The chain recombines TRBV6-2 or TRBV6-3 with TRBJ2-3; D is ambiguous. CDR3 length equals 13 residues. The V end lost 1 base, the J end lost 4 bases, and 6 bases lay between the germline ends. The germline gives CDR1 MNHEY, CDR2 SVGEGT. CDR3 protein: CASSYYFADTQYF. The CDR3 nucleotides are TGTGCCAGCAGTTACTATTTTGCAGATACGCAGTATTTT.

This rearrangement joins TRBV20-1 to TRBJ2-5, with a tentative D call TRBD2 (6 bases). This CDR3 has 12 residues. Germline CDR1 DFQATT, CDR2 SNEGSKA (reference sequence). The CDR3 nucleotides read TGCAGCGGCCGGGGGATCGAAGTGACCCAGTACTTC. Its translation: CSGRGIEVTQYF.

The V call is TRBV7-9, the J call TRBJ2-7; the D is unclear. V lost 6 bases and J 6 bases, leaving 21 bases between the germline ends. Germline CDR1 SEHNR, CDR2 FQNEAQ (reference sequence). The CDR3 is 15 residues long. The CDR3 loop is CASRSSESPKAEQYF. In DNA, the CDR3 is TGTGCCAGCAGAAGTTCAGAGTCCCCGAAAGCCGAGCAGTACTTC.

The chain employs TRBV2 and TRBJ1-4, with TRBD1 as a possible D gene (5 bases). The CDR3 sequence is 13 residues long. CDR1 and CDR2 (germline): SNHLY, FYNNEI. V lost 8 bases and J 6 bases, leaving 13 bases between the germline ends. CDR3 nucleotides: TGTGCCAGCCGACAGCCCGGGGATGAAAAACTGTTTTTT. Amino acids: CASRQPGDEKLFF.

Concerning this clonotype: Germline is not matched at one junction end, which may reflect a read error. The chain recombines TRBV10-2 with TRBJ2-6, with D possibly being TRBD2 (7 bases). The germline V gene encodes CDR1 WSHSY and CDR2 SAAADI. This CDR3 comprises 18 residues. The CDR3 here is CASKPLGGGASRANVLTF. The CDR3 DNA reads TGCGCCAGCAAACCACTAGGGGGGGGGGCCTCTAGGGCCAACGTCCTGACTTTC.

The rearrangement uses TRBV6-2 or TRBV6-3 and TRBJ2-5; no firm D call. With 5 bases removed from V and 2 bases from J, the gap between germline ends came to 15 bases. Germline values: CDR1 MNHEY, CDR2 SVGEGT. This CDR3 region has 15 residues. As DNA, the CDR3 is TGTGCCAGCAGTCCCAATTACAGAGCACAAGAGACCCAGTACTTC. Translating it yields CASSPNYRAQETQYF.

This sequence joins TRBV3-1 and TRBJ2-1; no definite D call. The CDR3 length is 15 residues. V was pared by 3 bases and J by 1 base, with 10 bases between. Germline CDR1 LGHDT, CDR2 YNNKEL (reference sequence). In nucleotides, the CDR3 is TGTGCCAGCAGCCAGGGTATGGTGTCCTACAATGAGCAGTTCTTC. It translates to CASSQGMVSYNEQFF.

This chain joins TRBV7-2 and TRBJ2-7; 8 nucleotides align to TRBD2. The V gene's germline CDR1 is SGHTA and CDR2 FQGNSA. With V trimmed by 5 bases and J by 1 base, 10 bases remained unmatched. CDR3 length equals 16 residues. Here the CDR3 DNA reads TGTGCCAGCAGCCCTTGGGGAGCGGGGGTTTCCTACGAGCAGTACTTC. It yields the protein CASSPWGAGVSYEQYF.

This chain joins TRBV20-1 and TRBJ2-7; D is unresolved. The CDR3 extends over 12 amino acids. Per germline, CDR1 DFQATT and CDR2 SNEGSKA (reference sequence). Trimming removed 4 bases from V and 1 base from J, with 8 bases in between. The CDR3 reads CSATESSYEQYF. In DNA form, the CDR3 reads TGCAGTGCTACTGAATCGTCCTACGAGCAGTACTTC.

This clonotype was found a few times. This chain links TRBV3-1 with TRBJ2-1; D not resolved. This CDR3 region has 13 residues. V shed 3 bases and J shed 3 bases, with 6 bases lying between them. Germline values: CDR1 LGHDT, CDR2 YNNKEL (reference sequence). The DNA of the CDR3 is TGTGCCAGCAGCCACTTAAACTACAATGAGCAGTTCTTC. It encodes CASSHLNYNEQFF.

This clonotype has more than one count but fewer than ten. The chain joins TRBV20-1 to TRBJ2-3; weak D call: TRBD1 (6 bases). From germline, CDR1 is DFQATT and CDR2 SNEGSKA (reference sequence). The CDR3 is 14 residues long. Trimming stripped 6 bases from V and 1 base from J, with 14 bases between. The CDR3 DNA reads TGCAGTGCCGAGAGGCACAGGGGCACAGATACGCAGTATTTT. Its translation: CSAERHRGTDTQYF.

In its sample, this clonotype was seen a few times. The chain combines TRBV6-2 or TRBV6-3 with TRBJ2-1; tentative D call: TRBD1 (6 bases). The CDR3 length is 14 residues. V lost 8 bases to trimming and J lost 3 bases, with 14 bases between them. CDR1 is MNHEY and CDR2 is SVGEGT in the germline V gene. Written as DNA, the CDR3 is TGTGCCAGCCTCAGGGGTCCTCTCTACAATGAGCAGTTCTTC. This sequence encodes CASLRGPLYNEQFF.

This clonotype was seen a few times. V gene TRBV7-2 combines with J gene TRBJ2-1; a possible D gene is TRBD1 (7 bases). Trimming took off 8 bases at V and 4 bases at J, with 18 bases between the two ends. In germline, CDR1 is SGHTA, CDR2 FQGNSA. The CDR3 contains 15 residues. CDR3 coding DNA: TGTGCCAGCGAAACCGAGACAGGGAGGTACAATGAGCAGTTCTTC. Its translation: CASETETGRYNEQFF.

The gene calls are TRBV2 and TRBJ2-7, with TRBD1 matching 8 bases. Germline V CDR1 and CDR2: SNHLY, FYNNEI. This CDR3 is built from 14 residues. The V gene end was trimmed by 7 bases and the J gene end by 1 base; junction bases not matched to a gene: 6. CDR3 sequence: CASTWTGPSYEQYV. CDR3 bases: TGTGCCAGCACTTGGACAGGGCCTTCCTACGAGCAGTACGTC.

This clonotype was found once. V is TRBV5-5 and J is TRBJ2-5; D may be TRBD2 (7 bases). CDR1 is SGHKS, CDR2 YYEKEE, per germline (reference sequence). Trimming removed 5 bases from V and 3 bases from J, with 14 bases in between. This CDR3 region has 14 residues. The CDR3 sequence is CASRRGGAEETQYF. CDR3 sequence (DNA): TGTGCCAGCAGGAGGGGGGGGGCGGAAGAGACCCAGTACTTC.

This clonotype was seen many times. V gene TRBV4-1 combines with J gene TRBJ2-7; 10 bases are shared with TRBD2. V lost 4 bases, J lost 1 base, and 7 bases stayed unmatched. Per germline, CDR1 MGHRA and CDR2 YSYEKL. CDR3 length: 16 residues. CDR3 sequence (DNA): TGCGCCAGCAGCCCGCGACTAGCGGGCGGTTCCTACGAGCAGTACTTC. This codes for CASSPRLAGGSYEQYF.

The chain joins TRBV7-3 to TRBJ2-3, with 8 bases lining up with TRBD1. Germline V CDR1 and CDR2: SGHTA, FQGTGA. This CDR3 has 16 amino acids. V lost 5 bases to trimming and J lost 1 base; unmatched junction nucleotides: 8. The CDR3 region has the DNA TGTGCCAGCAGCGACAGGGAGACAGGGGGCACAGATACGCAGTATTTT. Translation: CASSDRETGGTDTQYF.

The J gene is TRBJ2-5, the V gene TRBV6-6; a possible D gene is TRBD2 (5 bases). The ends were cut back, 8 bases at V and 5 bases at J, with 21 bases in the middle. CDR1 and CDR2 from the germline V gene are MNHNY and SVGAGI (reference sequence). The CDR3 is made up of 15 amino acids. The CDR3 sequence: CASLPTEDFYETQYF. CDR3 DNA sequence: TGTGCCAGCCTGCCTACGGAGGATTTTTATGAGACCCAGTACTTC.